This paragraph reports one T cell receptor (beta chain). The antigen remains undetermined. Time point defined: blood 2 weeks post-SBRT. Regarding treatment: 15 Gy SBRT to primary tumor, nephrectomy 4 weeks later. Blood was sampled at baseline, 2 weeks and 4 weeks after SBRT. Clear cell pathology was present in this patient's renal cell carcinoma. The CDR3 totals 18 residues. Germline CDR1 is KGHSH and CDR2 is LQKENI. V shed 0 bases and J 3 bases; nucleotides not matched to a gene: 10. The table came from immunoSEQ multiplex PCR; TCRdb's copy has only in-frame clones and leaves some out. The sample includes 150,000 or so clones, about 91% of them seen just once. This sample is drawn from a study of radiation and T cells in renal cell carcinoma. General observations from the study: Top tumor clonotypes rose in blood 2 weeks post-radiation, then contracted.

The receptor comes from a woman aged 50 to 60 with renal cell carcinoma. V is TRBV18 and J is TRBJ2-2; 7 bases line up with TRBD1. Sequenced material: blood, taken from a patient whose treatment included radiotherapy and nephrectomy. This CDR3 is CASSPPIEKGGYTGELFF. In nucleotides, the CDR3 is TGTGCCAGCTCACCACCCATTGAGAAAGGGGGCTACACCGGGGAGCTGTTTTTT.